The rows below give T cell receptor beta chains drawn from one sample of a study of blood T cell repertoires in COVID-19. Using immunoSEQ multiplex PCR, the repertoire was profiled, and TCRdb retains in-frame clones only, with some absent. This sample has fewer than 45,000 clones, with 91% found just once. Sequences were obtained from peripheral blood. The receptors were sampled from a woman in her thirties in a cohort sampled during active COVID-19. Both conserved end residues are part of each CDR3. The order of the fields is CDR3 DNA, CDR3 protein, J gene, D gene, V gene, clone size. The D gene is left open where the match is weak. Not every row has a clone size; where given, it reads once, few, many or a size class.

TGTGCCAGCAGTGAAGGGTCTTCCGGGACTAGCTGGCATGAGCAGTTCTTC,CASSEGSSGTSWHEQFF,TRBJ2-1,TRBD2,TRBV6-1,-
TGTGCCACCAGCAGAGATCTTGCAGGGGACGGCGAGCAGTACTTC,CATSRDLAGDGEQYF,TRBJ2-7,-,TRBV15,-
TGCGCCAGCAGCATTAGCGGGAGGGCCTTGGATGAGCAGTTCTTC,CASSISGRALDEQFF,TRBJ2-1,TRBD2,TRBV5-1,-
TGCAGCGTTGCCCGACATAGGGAGACCCAGTACTTC,CSVARHRETQYF,TRBJ2-5,-,TRBV29-1,-
TGTGCCAGCAGTCCCCGGGCTAGCGGCCCCTACGAGCAGTACTTC,CASSPRASGPYEQYF,TRBJ2-7,TRBD2,TRBV27,-
TGTGCCAGCAGCCCCCGAGGCGGCGGCAATGAGCAGTTCTTC,CASSPRGGGNEQFF,TRBJ2-1,-,TRBV7-6,-
TGTGCCAGCAGCTTGGGACTAAACTACGAGCAGTACTTC,CASSLGLNYEQYF,TRBJ2-7,-,TRBV5-6,-
TGTGCCTGGAGTGTCCAAACAGGCTACGAGCAGTACTTC,CAWSVQTGYEQYF,TRBJ2-7,-,TRBV30,-
TGTGCCACCAGCCAGGAGGGGAACACTGAAGCTTTCTTT,CATSQEGNTEAFF,TRBJ1-1,-,TRBV24-1,-
TGTGCCAGCAGCTTATCCTTCTCCTACAATGAGCAGTTCTTC,CASSLSFSYNEQFF,TRBJ2-1,-,TRBV7-3,-
TGTGCCAGCAGCGACCCATTCGGGAGCTCCTACAATGAGCAGTTCTTC,CASSDPFGSSYNEQFF,TRBJ2-1,-,TRBV7-2,-
TGTGCCACCAGTGACAAGGGACAGAATACGTACGAGCAGTACTTC,CATSDKGQNTYEQYF,TRBJ2-7,TRBD1,TRBV24-1,-
TGTGCCAGCAGTTACTCGACGGGAACAACTAATGAAAAACTGTTTTTT,CASSYSTGTTNEKLFF,TRBJ1-4,-,TRBV6-5,-
TGCGCCAGCAGCTTAGCTTTAGCGGGAGGGCCGAGCGATGAGCAGTTCTTC,CASSLALAGGPSDEQFF,TRBJ2-1,TRBD2,TRBV5-1,-
TGTGCCACCAGTTCGGGACAGATCTCCTACGAGCAGTACTTC,CATSSGQISYEQYF,TRBJ2-7,TRBD1,TRBV10-3,-
TGTGCCAGTAGAAATACTTTCTCCAGCACAGATACGCAGTATTTT,CASRNTFSSTDTQYF,TRBJ2-3,-,TRBV19,-
TGTGCCAGCAGAGGGACAGGGGGATCCTACGAGCAGTACTTC,CASRGTGGSYEQYF,TRBJ2-7,TRBD1,TRBV7-9,few
TGTGCCAGCAGGCGGGACAGGGGTTTCTACGAGCAGTACTTC,CASRRDRGFYEQYF,TRBJ2-7,TRBD1,TRBV6-5,-
TGTGCCAGCAGCTTAGAGAGGGGGACTGAAGCTTTCTTT,CASSLERGTEAFF,TRBJ1-1,-,TRBV7-2,-
TGTGCCAGCAGCCCCGGACAGGGCTATGGCTACACCTTC,CASSPGQGYGYTF,TRBJ1-2,TRBD1,TRBV9,-
TGTGCCAGCAGCGTAGGCGGGAGAACCCACGAGCAGTACTTC,CASSVGGRTHEQYF,TRBJ2-7,TRBD2,TRBV9,-
TGCGCCAGCAGCTCCTCGGGGGGGAGGTATGGCTACACCTTC,CASSSSGGRYGYTF,TRBJ1-2,-,TRBV5-1,-
TGTGCCAGCAGCAAAGGCTTGGACACTCAATCCTCTGGAAACACCATATATTTT,CASSKGLDTQSSGNTIYF,TRBJ1-3,-,TRBV21-1,-
TGTGCCAGCAGTAAGAACTCCCAGGGTTACTACAATGAGCAGTTCTTC,CASSKNSQGYYNEQFF,TRBJ2-1,-,TRBV2,-
TGTGCCAGCAGCTTATCTGGCCGTAGCAATCAGCCCCAGCATTTT,CASSLSGRSNQPQHF,TRBJ1-5,-,TRBV7-2,-
TGTGCCAGTAGTATAGCGGGAGTCCGCTTTAACAATGAGCAGTTCTTC,CASSIAGVRFNNEQFF,TRBJ2-1,-,TRBV19,-
TGTGCCACCAGCAGAGATCTAAAAAACATTCAGTACTTC,CATSRDLKNIQYF,TRBJ2-4,-,TRBV15,-
TGTGCCAGCAGTTACAAGCAGGATTCTGTTCAGCCCCAGCATTTT,CASSYKQDSVQPQHF,TRBJ1-5,-,TRBV6-6,-
TGTGCCAGCAGTACAGGGGGGAACACAGATACGCAGTATTTT,CASSTGGNTDTQYF,TRBJ2-3,TRBD1,TRBV28,-
TGCGCCAGTACGGCAGAGGGACTAGCGGGAGGCGAGCAGTACTTC,CASTAEGLAGGEQYF,TRBJ2-7,TRBD2,TRBV5-1,-
TGTGCCAGCAACCCCCGCGGGGACAATGAGCAGTTCTTC,CASNPRGDNEQFF,TRBJ2-1,-,TRBV11-3,-
TGCGCCAGCAGCTTAGATAATACAGGGGTCGGCACAGATACGCAGTATTTT,CASSLDNTGVGTDTQYF,TRBJ2-3,TRBD1,TRBV5-1,-
TGTGCCAGTAAATCCGGGACATTCACCGGGGAGCTGTTTTTT,CASKSGTFTGELFF,TRBJ2-2,-,TRBV19,-
TGTGCCATCAGTGAGGCTACCGGGACAGCTAATCAGCCCCAGCATTTT,CAISEATGTANQPQHF,TRBJ1-5,TRBD1,TRBV10-3,-
TGTGCCAGCTCGAGAGAGTTCTACAATGAGCAGTTCTTC,CASSREFYNEQFF,TRBJ2-1,-,TRBV18,-
TGTGCCAGCAGCCTTACCGGTCTTGACCCCGGAGATGAGCAGTTCTTC,CASSLTGLDPGDEQFF,TRBJ2-1,-,TRBV7-9,-
TGTGCCAGCAGCGCCGGACAGTGGGTCAATTCACCCCTCCACTTT,CASSAGQWVNSPLHF,TRBJ1-6,-,TRBV9,-
TGCGCCAGCAGCTTGGACCGGGGCGGGGAGCTGTTTTTT,CASSLDRGGELFF,TRBJ2-2,-,TRBV5-1,-
TGCGCCAGCAGCTTGGGGACAGAGAACACTGAAGCTTTCTTT,CASSLGTENTEAFF,TRBJ1-1,-,TRBV5-1,-
TGTGCCAGCAGTTTAAACCCCTGGGGTAGCGGGGGCACAGATACGCAGTATTTT,CASSLNPWGSGGTDTQYF,TRBJ2-3,TRBD2,TRBV27,-
TGTGCCAGTAGAACCGGGACAGGGGCCCACACTGAAGCTTTCTTT,CASRTGTGAHTEAFF,TRBJ1-1,TRBD1,TRBV19,-
TGTGCCAGCAGCTTAGGCCGACAGCGGGACTCAAGCGAGCAGTTCTTC,CASSLGRQRDSSEQFF,TRBJ2-1,TRBD2,TRBV7-2,-
TGTGCCAGCAGGGACCAGGGGGCCCATGGCTACACCTTC,CASRDQGAHGYTF,TRBJ1-2,TRBD1,TRBV27,-
TGCGCCAGCAGCAGCTCCTCGACTAGGTTGGCGGAAAATACGCAGTATTTT,CASSSSSTRLAENTQYF,TRBJ2-3,-,TRBV4-3,-
TGTGCCAGCAGCAAGTACTCTAGCGGGAGCTCCTACAATGAGCAGTTCTTC,CASSKYSSGSSYNEQFF,TRBJ2-1,-,TRBV21-1,-
TGTGCTAGTGGTCCAAGGATGACAGGGGGCTACACCTTC,CASGPRMTGGYTF,TRBJ1-2,TRBD1,TRBV12-5,-
TGTGCCAGCAGCTTACGATACACCTTGTCCTACGAGCAGTACTTC,CASSLRYTLSYEQYF,TRBJ2-7,-,TRBV5-7,-
TGTGCCAGTACGGCGGGAGTGTCCTACAATGAGCAGTTCTTC,CASTAGVSYNEQFF,TRBJ2-1,TRBD2,TRBV19,-
TGCGCCAGCAGCCAAACTTGGTTGGCTAGTTCCTACAATGAGCAGTTCTTC,CASSQTWLASSYNEQFF,TRBJ2-1,-,TRBV4-1,-